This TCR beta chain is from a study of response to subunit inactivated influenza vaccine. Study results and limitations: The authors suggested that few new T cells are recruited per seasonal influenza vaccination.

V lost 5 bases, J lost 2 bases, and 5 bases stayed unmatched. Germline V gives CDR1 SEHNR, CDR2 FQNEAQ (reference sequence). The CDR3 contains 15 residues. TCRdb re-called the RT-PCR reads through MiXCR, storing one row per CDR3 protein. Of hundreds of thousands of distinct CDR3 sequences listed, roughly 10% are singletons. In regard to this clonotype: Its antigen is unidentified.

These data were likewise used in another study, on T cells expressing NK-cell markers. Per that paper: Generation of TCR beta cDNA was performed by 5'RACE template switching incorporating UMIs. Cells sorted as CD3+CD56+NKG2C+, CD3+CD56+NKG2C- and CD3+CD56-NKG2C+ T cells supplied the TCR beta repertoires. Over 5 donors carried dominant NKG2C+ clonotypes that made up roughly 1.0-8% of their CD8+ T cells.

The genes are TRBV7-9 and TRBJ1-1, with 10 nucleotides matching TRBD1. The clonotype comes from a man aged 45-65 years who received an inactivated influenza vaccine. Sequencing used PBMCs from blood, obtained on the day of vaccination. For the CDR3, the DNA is TGTGCCAGCAGCACCGGGACAGGGGCAAACACTGAAGCTTTCTTT. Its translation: CASSTGTGANTEAFF. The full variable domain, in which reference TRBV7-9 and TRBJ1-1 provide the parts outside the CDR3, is DTGVSQNPRHKITKRGQNVTFRCDPISEHNRLYWYRQTLGQGPEFLTYFQNEAQLEKSRLLSDRFSAERPKGSFSTLEIQRTEQGDSAMYLCASSTGTGANTEAFFGQGTRLTVV.